This T cell receptor beta chain was documented in a study of molecular identifiers for immune sequencing clone quantification listed by TCRdb under 2018. Regarding the research as a whole: For a replicate experiment, RNA from roughly 18,000 or 92,000 naive CD8 T cells was divided into five aliquots, and four of the five aliquots were sequenced. This methods study used CD8 T cells to benchmark TCR RNA copy counting and molecular-identifier clustering-based TCR repertoire sequencing (MIDCIRS). Overall results and qualifications from the work: Roughly 3 recovered TCR RNA copies per cell were obtained by modeling, versus 9 to 10 by digital PCR, implying a capture efficiency of 30% to 35%. Identical TCR molecules sharing a barcode could cause highly expanded clone sizes to be underestimated. Spiked-in Jurkat TCR RNA (about ten copies' worth), which is not part of the donor repertoire, was contained in the naive libraries. Clones above 20 RNA copies held over 98% of molecules in CMV-specific effector cells but under 1% in naive cells. Without barcode sub-clustering, chimeric consensus sequences inflated TCR diversity; chimeras reached as high as 47%. A single cell's worth of spiked-in Jurkat TCR RNA was reported detectable even among around 970,000 naive CD8 T cells.

This clonotype was found many times. It has no known antigen specificity. It has no much larger one-base neighbor in the sample; base qualities were not kept. The germline V gene supplies CDR1 LGHNA and CDR2 YSLEER. Relative to germline, V is missing 1 base and J is missing 0 bases, with 4 bases of the junction outside any gene match. The CDR3 numbers 16 residues from cysteine through phenylalanine. The DNA shown is the 48-base CDR3, in frame from base 1. Libraries of naive CD8 T cells were generated from around 20,000 to 990,000 sorted cells, with 10%, 30% or 50% of the purified RNA used. On a BD FACSAria II, naive CD8 T cells were FACS-sorted as CD8+CD4-CCR7+CD45RA+ and collected into RLT Plus buffer. To test detection sensitivity, Jurkat RNA equivalent to about ten TCR copies was spiked into samples of about 19,000-1,000,000 naive CD8 T cells. Enrichment of CD8 T cells was performed with RosetteSep CD8+ T Cell Enrichment Cocktail and Ficoll-Paque, after which ACK red cell lysis was carried out.

The library was built by means of PCR. Sequenced on a NextSeq 500. Bulk TCR libraries were made following a previously described method, with the TCR primers given in Table S5. Total RNA was purified with the Qiagen AllPrep DNA/RNA kit. Reads from multiple sequencing runs of the same library were pooled before analysis. In the paper's pipeline: Reads were retained only if the reads had an exact TCR constant sequence, and the retained reads were trimmed to 150 nt and grouped according to their 12-nt molecular barcodes. Reads in each barcode group were sub-clustered using a 15% Levenshtein threshold, and a quality-weighted consensus sequence was built for each RNA molecule. Non-functional sequences were removed, as were lower-count sequences one edit away from another. Barcode sub-clusters with fewer than 20% of the maximum read count were removed, based on fitting two negative binomial distributions. In TCRdb, the public reads were trimmed at Q25 with fastp and aligned with MiXCR, with productive beta chains retained. Identical CDR3 protein sequences are pooled into one entry, listed with their most common genes and DNA. The V and J calls were determined by TCRdb, not by the authors. This sample has more than 550,000 distinct CDR3 sequences in its table, and around 25% of those were observed once. The ten largest clones capture about 0.84% of the sample.

This sequence originates from a human donor in good health. Some libraries in this study had Jurkat cell RNA spiked in. Sequenced material: naive CD8+ T cells from blood, with Jurkat cell RNA spiked in. The cell subset or site label of this sample denotes: FACS-sorted CD8+CD4-CCR7+CD45RA+ naive T cells. The chain is assembled from TRBV4-3 and TRBJ1-1; a stretch of 8 junction bases matches TRBD1. The DNA is TGCGCCAGCAGCCAAGTGGCAGGGGGCATGAACACTGAAGCTTTCTTT. This encodes CASSQVAGGMNTEAFF.